One and the same sample provided the 17 T cell receptor beta chains below, sequenced in a study of circulating and synovial CD4+ cells in juvenile arthritis. The assay was immunoSEQ multiplex PCR, and TCRdb's table has in-frame clones only and misses some. Here the sample spans fewer than 40,000 clones, 93% being singletons. Sequencing input: CD4+ T cells from blood. Receptors originate from a human donor with juvenile idiopathic arthritis.

The chain links TRBV28 to TRBJ2-6, with D uncertain. The V gene's germline CDR1 is MDHEN and CDR2 SYDVKM. The CDR3 length is 15 residues. V was pared by 7 bases and J by 1 base, with 11 bases between. CDR3 sequence: CASNGWPSGANVLTF. CDR3 sequence (DNA): TGTGCCAGCAACGGGTGGCCTTCTGGGGCCAACGTCCTGACTTTC.

The genes are TRBV30 and TRBJ2-7, with D possibly TRBD2 on 6 matching bases. Germline assignment: CDR1 GTSNPN and CDR2 SVGIG (reference sequence). Trimming cost V 2 bases and J 2 bases, with 22 bases left between them. This CDR3 spans 17 amino acids. The CDR3 nucleotides are TGTGCCTGGAGTCGTACCCGTTTTGCGGGAAAACCCTACGAGCAGTACTTC. Protein sequence: CAWSRTRFAGKPYEQYF.

The chain is built from TRBV18 and TRBJ1-1; 11 bases agree with TRBD1. V was pared by 1 base and J by 4 bases, with 5 bases of the junction left unmatched. The CDR3 is made up of 16 amino acids. In germline, CDR1 is KGHSH, CDR2 LQKENI. CDR3 DNA sequence: TGTGCCAGCTCACCACGAAGGGGGACAGGGGGCACTGAAGCTTTCTTT. It encodes CASSPRRGTGGTEAFF.

Only a few counts were recorded for this clone. The V call is TRBV19, the J call TRBJ1-2; D unresolved. Germline lookup yields CDR1 LNHDA and CDR2 SQIVND (reference sequence). This CDR3 has 15 residues. With 7 bases removed from V and 7 bases from J, the gap between germline ends came to 22 bases. The CDR3 coding sequence is TGTGCCAGTACCCCCGTTCACTTCGGTAGTAGTGGCTACACCTTC. Translating gives CASTPVHFGSSGYTF.

This chain joins TRBV5-1 and TRBJ1-6; TRBD1 matches at 8 bases. Germline lookup yields CDR1 SGHRS and CDR2 YFSETQ. V trimming: 0 bases; J trimming: 7 bases; junction bases outside the gene matches: 9. This CDR3 region has 17 residues. The CDR3: CASSLGPGGDPNSPLHF. CDR3 nucleotides: TGCGCCAGCAGCTTGGGCCCAGGGGGCGACCCAAATTCACCCCTCCACTTT.

The chain carries TRBV4-1 and TRBJ1-1, with a possible D match to TRBD1 (5 bases). Germline loops: CDR1 MGHRA, CDR2 YSYEKL. V was cut by 3 bases and J by 11 bases, with 25 bases left in between. This CDR3 contains 16 residues. Written as DNA, the CDR3 is TGCGCCAGCAGCCAGGGGGGGAATACGGGGGTGCCCTGGGCTTTCTTT. Its protein is CASSQGGNTGVPWAFF.

This chain links TRBV15 with TRBJ2-7; D possibly corresponds to TRBD1 (5 bases). The ends were cut back, 0 bases at V and 2 bases at J, with 11 bases in the middle. Germline V CDR1 and CDR2: LNHNV, YYDKDF (reference sequence). The CDR3 contains 15 residues. CDR3 sequence (DNA): TGTGCCACCAGCAGAGAGGCCCAGGGTCCCTACGAGCAGTACTTC. Its translation: CATSREAQGPYEQYF. Full variable domain (missing parts from reference TRBV15 and TRBJ2-7): DAMVIQNPRYQVTQFGKPVTLSCSQTLNHNVMYWYQQKSSQAPKLLFHYYDKDFNNEADTPDNFQSRRPNTSFCFLDIRSPGLGDTAMYLCATSREAQGPYEQYFGPGTRLTVT.

The chain links TRBV19 to TRBJ2-1; 8 bases are a match to TRBD1. In germline, CDR1 is LNHDA, CDR2 SQIVND (reference sequence). V was clipped by 0 bases and J by 15 bases; unmatched bases: 4. The CDR3 is 12 amino acids. The CDR3 loop reads CASSIDQGAAFF. DNA of the CDR3: TGTGCCAGTAGTATAGACCAGGGGGCCGCGTTCTTC.

The genes are TRBV4-1 and TRBJ2-3; the D is unclear. This CDR3 contains 15 residues. Per germline, CDR1 MGHRA and CDR2 YSYEKL. Trimming pared 1 base from V and 0 bases from J, leaving 8 bases between. Here the CDR3 reads CASSQVRSSTDTQYF. The DNA for the CDR3 is TGCGCCAGCAGCCAAGTTCGAAGCAGCACAGATACGCAGTATTTT.

This clone was picked up a small number of times. The chain joins TRBV5-1 to TRBJ1-2; 7 bases are a match to TRBD1. Germline V gene data show CDR1 as SGHRS and CDR2 as YFSETQ. The CDR3 loop spans 12 amino acids. V dropped 4 bases and J dropped 7; count of bases not matched to a gene: 4. The CDR3 protein is CASSETGSGYTF. CDR3 bases: TGCGCCAGCAGCGAGACAGGGAGTGGCTACACCTTC.

J is TRBJ1-3 and V is TRBV7-8; 8 bases fit TRBD1. From germline, CDR1 is SGHVS and CDR2 FQNEAQ. V was pared by 5 bases and J by 0 bases, with 15 bases of the junction left unmatched. The CDR3 has 19 amino acids. DNA for the CDR3: TGTGCCAGCAGCACGACAGGGGCCAAAACACCAGTCTCTGGAAACACCATATATTTT. This codes for CASSTTGAKTPVSGNTIYF.

J is TRBJ2-5 and V is TRBV11-1, with TRBD1 identical over 10 bases. Trimming cost V 5 bases and J 1 base; bases outside gene matches: 10. The CDR3 covers 17 residues. Per the germline V gene, CDR1 is SGHAT and CDR2 is FQDESV (reference sequence). The DNA of the CDR3 is TGTGCCAGCAGCAGCCGGGACAGGGGCTTATTCCAAGAGACCCAGTACTTC. This encodes CASSSRDRGLFQETQYF.

This CDR3 reads CAISVLGSAGGDTQYF. In DNA, the CDR3 is TGTGCCATCAGTGTTCTCGGGTCGGCGGGCGGGGATACGCAGTATTTT. This rearrangement joins TRBV10-3 to TRBJ2-3; a weak D match, TRBD2 (5 bases). Germline assignment: CDR1 ENHRY and CDR2 SYGVKD. Between the trimmed V and J ends, which lost 4 bases and 6 bases, there was a span of 20 bases. The CDR3 consists of 16 residues.

The chain is built from TRBV30 and TRBJ2-7, with D possibly matching TRBD1 (6 bases). The V and J ends lost 5 bases and 7 bases respectively, with 21 bases between them. Germline V CDR1 and CDR2: GTSNPN, SVGIG (reference sequence). There are 14 residues in the CDR3. The CDR3 loop is CAWVKGTGSREQYF. The CDR3 region has the DNA TGTGCCTGGGTGAAGGGAACAGGGAGTAGGGAGCAGTACTTC. The whole variable domain, filled in from reference TRBV30 and TRBJ2-7, reads SQTIHQWPATLVQPVGSPLSLECTVEGTSNPNLYWYRQAAGRGLQLLFYSVGIGQISSEVPQNLSASRPQDRQFILSSKKLLLSDSGFYLCAWVKGTGSREQYFGPGTRLTVT.

V and J are TRBV6-5 and TRBJ2-2; a possible D gene is TRBD1 (5 bases). Germline values: CDR1 MNHEY, CDR2 SVGAGI. The CDR3 runs to 16 residues. V dropped 0 bases and J dropped 3 bases, with 11 bases sitting between them. CDR3 amino acids: CASSYSLRDDTGELFF. CDR3 bases: TGTGCCAGCAGTTACTCGCTCAGGGATGACACCGGGGAGCTGTTTTTT.

The chain has TRBV7-3 and TRBJ2-1, with 10 bases fitting TRBD2. V was clipped by 4 bases and J by 1 base; unmatched bases: 19. Germline values: CDR1 SGHTA, CDR2 FQGTGA. The length of the CDR3 is 21 residues. The CDR3 is CASSWPRLASGRARSYNEQFF. In DNA form, the CDR3 reads TGTGCCAGCAGCTGGCCTCGGTTGGCTAGCGGGAGAGCTAGGTCCTACAATGAGCAGTTCTTC.

The chain joins TRBV25-1 to TRBJ2-3; 9 nucleotides align to TRBD2. CDR1 is MGHDK and CDR2 is SYGVNS in the germline V gene. V gave up 2 bases and J gave up 1 base; unmatched junction bases: 4. The CDR3 loop spans 16 amino acids. CDR3 residues: CASSEVQRGGTDTQYF. CDR3 in DNA: TGTGCCAGCAGTGAAGTACAGCGGGGGGGCACAGATACGCAGTATTTT.